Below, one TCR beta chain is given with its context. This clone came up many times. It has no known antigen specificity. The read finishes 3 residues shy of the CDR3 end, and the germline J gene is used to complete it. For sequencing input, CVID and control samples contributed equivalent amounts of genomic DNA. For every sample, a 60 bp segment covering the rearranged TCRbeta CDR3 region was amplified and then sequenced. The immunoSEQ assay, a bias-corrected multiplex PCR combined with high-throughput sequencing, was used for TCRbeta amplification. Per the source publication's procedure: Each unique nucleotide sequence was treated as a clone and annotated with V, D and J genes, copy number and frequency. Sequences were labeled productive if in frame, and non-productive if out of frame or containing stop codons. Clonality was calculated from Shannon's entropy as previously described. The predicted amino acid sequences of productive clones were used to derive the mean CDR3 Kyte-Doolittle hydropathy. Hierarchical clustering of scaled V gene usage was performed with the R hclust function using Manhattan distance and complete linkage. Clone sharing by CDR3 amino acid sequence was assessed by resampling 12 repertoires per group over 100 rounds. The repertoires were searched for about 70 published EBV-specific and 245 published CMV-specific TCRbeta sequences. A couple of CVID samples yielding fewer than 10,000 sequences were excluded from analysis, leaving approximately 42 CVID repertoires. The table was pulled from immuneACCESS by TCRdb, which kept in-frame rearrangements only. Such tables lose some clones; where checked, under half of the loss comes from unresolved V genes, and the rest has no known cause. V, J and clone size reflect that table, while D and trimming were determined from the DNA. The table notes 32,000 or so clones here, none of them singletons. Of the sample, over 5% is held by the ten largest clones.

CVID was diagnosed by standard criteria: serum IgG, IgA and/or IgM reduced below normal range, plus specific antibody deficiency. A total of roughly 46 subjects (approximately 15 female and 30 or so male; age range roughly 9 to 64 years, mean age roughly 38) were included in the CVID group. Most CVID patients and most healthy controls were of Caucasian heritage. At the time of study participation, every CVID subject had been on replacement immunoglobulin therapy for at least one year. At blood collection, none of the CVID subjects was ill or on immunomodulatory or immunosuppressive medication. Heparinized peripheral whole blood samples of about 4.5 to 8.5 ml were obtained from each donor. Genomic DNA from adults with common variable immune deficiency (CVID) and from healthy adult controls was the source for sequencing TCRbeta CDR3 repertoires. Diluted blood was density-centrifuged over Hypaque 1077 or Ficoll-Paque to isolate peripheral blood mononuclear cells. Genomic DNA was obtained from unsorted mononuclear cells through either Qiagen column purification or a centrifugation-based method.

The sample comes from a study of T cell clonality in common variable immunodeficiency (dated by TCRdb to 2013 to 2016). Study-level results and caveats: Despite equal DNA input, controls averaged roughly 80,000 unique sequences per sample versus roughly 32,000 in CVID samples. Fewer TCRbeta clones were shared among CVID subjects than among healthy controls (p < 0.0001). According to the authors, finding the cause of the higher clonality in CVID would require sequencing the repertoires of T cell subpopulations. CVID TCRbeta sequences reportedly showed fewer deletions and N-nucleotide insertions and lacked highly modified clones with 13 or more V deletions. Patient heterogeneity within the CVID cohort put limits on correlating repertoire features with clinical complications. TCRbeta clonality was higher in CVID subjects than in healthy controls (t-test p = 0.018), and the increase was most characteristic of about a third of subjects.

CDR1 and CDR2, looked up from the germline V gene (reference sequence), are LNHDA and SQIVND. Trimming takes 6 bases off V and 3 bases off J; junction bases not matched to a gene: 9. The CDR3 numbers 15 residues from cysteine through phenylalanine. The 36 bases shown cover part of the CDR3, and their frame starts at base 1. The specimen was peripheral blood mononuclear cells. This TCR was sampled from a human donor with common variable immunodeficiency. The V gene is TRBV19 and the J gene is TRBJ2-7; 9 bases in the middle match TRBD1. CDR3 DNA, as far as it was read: TGTGCCAGTAGCCTAGGAAGGACAGGGGACTACGAG. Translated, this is CASSLGRTGDYE. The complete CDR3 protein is CASSLGRTGDYEQYF.